The next 21 T cell receptor beta chains were all read from a single sample in a study of control samples from healthy donors and cancer patients. Measured with immunoSEQ multiplex PCR; TCRdb has only the in-frame clones, and not every one. The table shows about 120,000 clones, with 80% to 90% occurring only once. Sequencing was done on a sample of blood. These receptors were collected from a man between 25 and 39 years old in good health.

J is TRBJ2-1 and V is TRBV5-4; 8 bases align to TRBD1. Germline trimming cut 0 bases from V and 5 bases from J; bases unmatched to any gene: 1. The CDR3 is 14 residues long. The germline CDR1 and CDR2 sequences are SGHNT and YYREEE (reference sequence). The CDR3 sequence: CASSLDRGNNEQFF. The CDR3 DNA reads as TGTGCCAGCAGCTTGGACAGGGGGAACAATGAGCAGTTCTTC.

The chain uses TRBV6-2 or TRBV6-3 and TRBJ1-5; possibly TRBD1 for D (5 bases). Germline CDR1 MNHEY, CDR2 SVGEGT. The V end was cut by 4 bases, the J end by 9 bases, with 10 bases between. The CDR3 consists of 12 residues. The CDR3 sequence is CASSSWGPPQHF. As DNA, the CDR3 is TGTGCCAGCAGTTCATGGGGCCCGCCCCAGCATTTT.

This chain links TRBV28 with TRBJ1-4; D unresolved. Germline V gives CDR1 MDHEN, CDR2 SYDVKM. V gave up 2 bases and J gave up 2 bases, with 9 bases separating them. This CDR3 contains 15 residues. CDR3 DNA: TGTGCCAGCAGTTTAGACGGGAGCACTAATGAAAAACTGTTTTTT. It codes for CASSLDGSTNEKLFF.

CDR3 region: CASSPVQRNYGYTF. Here the CDR3 DNA reads TGTGCCAGCTCACCGGTGCAGCGGAACTATGGCTACACCTTC. The rearrangement joins TRBV18 to TRBJ1-2, with D hard to call. Germline V gives CDR1 KGHSH, CDR2 LQKENI. V dropped 3 bases and J dropped 2 bases, with 10 bases sitting between them. There are 14 residues in the CDR3.

This chain links TRBV5-8 with TRBJ1-2; D is unresolved. The CDR3 has 13 amino acids. Germline V lookup: CDR1 SGHTS, CDR2 YDEGEE. Deletions cut 1 base from V and 4 bases from J, with 8 bases between. The CDR3 nucleotides are TGTGCCAGCAGCTTGACGGCAGCCTATGGCTACACCTTC. Its translation is CASSLTAAYGYTF.

This clone was counted once. J is TRBJ1-1 and V is TRBV5-1, with 7 positions matching TRBD1. The CDR3 loop spans 17 amino acids. In germline, CDR1 is SGHRS, CDR2 YFSETQ. J lost 0 bases, V lost 1 base, and 9 bases had no gene match. Here the CDR3 DNA reads TGCGCCAGCAGCTTGAGAGGGATACAGGGGCTGAACACTGAAGCTTTCTTT. This codes for CASSLRGIQGLNTEAFF.

This clone is a singleton in its sample. Additional DNA sequences in this sample encode the identical CDR3. The chain has TRBV10-3 and TRBJ1-2; no firm D call. Between the trimmed V and J ends, which lost 6 bases and 7 bases, there was a span of 12 bases. This CDR3 has 12 residues. Germline lookup yields CDR1 ENHRY and CDR2 SYGVKD. The CDR3 bases are TGTGCCATCAGGACGGGTACCTTTGGCTACACCTTC. As protein: CAIRTGTFGYTF.

The genes are TRBV27 and TRBJ1-6; 7 bases map to TRBD1. This CDR3 contains 16 residues. Germline CDR1 MNHEY, CDR2 SMNVEV (reference sequence). V trimming: 4 bases; J trimming: 9 bases; junction bases outside the gene matches: 12. The CDR3 loop is CASSYTPDRARSPLHF. The CDR3 coding sequence is TGTGCCAGCAGTTACACCCCTGACAGGGCACGTTCACCCCTCCACTTT.

The chain is built from TRBV28 and TRBJ1-1; weak D call: TRBD1 (5 bases). From germline, CDR1 is MDHEN and CDR2 SYDVKM. The CDR3 sequence is 13 residues long. V was clipped by 4 bases and J by 0 bases, with 6 bases between them. The CDR3 loop reads CASSSTVNTEAFF. The CDR3 DNA sequence: TGTGCCAGCAGTTCGACAGTGAACACTGAAGCTTTCTTT.

The chain couples TRBV18 to TRBJ2-7, with D uncertain. Germline lookup yields CDR1 KGHSH and CDR2 LQKENI. Trimming removed 0 bases at V and 5 bases at J, with 14 bases between. CDR3 size: 15 residues. CDR3 sequence: CASSPPMTPGNEQYF. The CDR3 DNA follows: TGTGCCAGCTCACCACCGATGACCCCTGGGAACGAGCAGTACTTC.

The chain uses TRBV5-6 and TRBJ1-6, with 9 bases aligning to TRBD1. With V trimmed by 0 bases and J by 6 bases, 7 bases remained unmatched. CDR1 and CDR2 (germline): SGHDT, YYEEEE. The CDR3 consists of 17 residues. In nucleotides, the CDR3 is TGTGCCAGCAGCTTGGCCGACAGGGGGATTGGTAATTCACCCCTCCACTTT. It encodes CASSLADRGIGNSPLHF.

The chain has TRBV6-6 and TRBJ1-2; maybe TRBD1 (5 bases). Trimming shortened V by 6 bases and J by 8 bases, and 19 bases separated the two germline ends. This CDR3 is built from 14 residues. CDR1 MNHNY and CDR2 SVGAGI come from the germline V gene (reference sequence). The CDR3 DNA sequence: TGTGCCAGCAGCCCGGTGGGGGGTTCCCAGGGCTACACCTTC. Amino acids: CASSPVGGSQGYTF.

This chain links TRBV19 with TRBJ1-5; D possibly corresponds to TRBD1 (6 bases). This CDR3 has 14 amino acids. The V and J ends lost 3 bases and 5 bases respectively, with 11 bases between them. From germline, CDR1 is LNHDA and CDR2 SQIVND (reference sequence). CDR3 nucleotide sequence: TGTGCCAGTAGTATCTCACAGGGTTATCAGCCCCAGCATTTT. Amino acids: CASSISQGYQPQHF.

The genes are TRBV5-1 and TRBJ2-2; D unclear. The CDR3 sequence is 15 residues long. V was cut by 1 base and J by 3 bases, with 10 bases left in between. Per the germline V gene, CDR1 is SGHRS and CDR2 is YFSETQ. The CDR3 loop reads CASSLRTADTGELFF. The CDR3, as DNA: TGCGCCAGCAGCTTGCGAACGGCTGACACCGGGGAGCTGTTTTTT.

The chain recombines TRBV6-6 with TRBJ2-3, with TRBD1 matching 10 bases. V lost 5 bases and J lost 4; bases outside the gene matches: 3. Germline V gene sequence: CDR1 MNHNY, CDR2 SVGAGI (reference sequence). This CDR3 has 14 amino acids. CDR3 amino acids: CASSPGTGADTQYF. In nucleotides, the CDR3 is TGTGCCAGCAGTCCCGGGACAGGGGCAGATACGCAGTATTTT.

The chain couples TRBV6-5 to TRBJ1-2, with D perhaps TRBD1 (5 bases). There are 13 residues in the CDR3. V was trimmed by 7 bases and J by 8 bases, leaving 17 bases between them. The germline V gene has CDR1 MNHEY and CDR2 SVGAGI. Here the CDR3 DNA reads TGTGCCAGCAACCTATCGGGGGGACGAGGCTACACCTTC. Its translation: CASNLSGGRGYTF.

The genes are TRBV7-6 and TRBJ2-3, with TRBD1 matching 11 bases. The germline V gene encodes CDR1 SGHVS and CDR2 FNYEAQ. After removal of 3 bases from V and 10 bases from J, the junction contained 6 bases not matched to a gene. The CDR3 is made up of 14 amino acids. The CDR3 loop reads CASSFGQGAGSQYF. The CDR3 DNA reads TGTGCCAGCAGCTTCGGACAGGGGGCTGGATCGCAGTATTTT. Full variable domain (remainder filled in from reference TRBV7-6 and TRBJ2-3): GAGVSQSPRYKVTKRGQDVALRCDPISGHVSLYWYRQALGQGPEFLTYFNYEAQQDKSGLPNDRFSAERPEGSISTLTIQRTEQRDSAMYRCASSFGQGAGSQYFGPGTRLTVL.

This sequence joins TRBV5-6 and TRBJ1-1, with a possible D match to TRBD1 (5 bases). The germline V gene encodes CDR1 SGHDT and CDR2 YYEEEE. The CDR3 consists of 12 residues. Trimming cost V 2 bases and J 4 bases, with 6 bases left between them. CDR3 sequence: CASSFGGTEAFF. CDR3 DNA sequence: TGTGCCAGCAGCTTTGGGGGCACTGAAGCTTTCTTT.

This chain links TRBV24-1 with TRBJ2-3; 9 bases fit TRBD1. Trimming cost V 1 base and J 5 bases; bases outside gene matches: 3. The CDR3 runs to 15 residues. In germline, CDR1 is KGHDR, CDR2 SFDVKD. The CDR3 region has the DNA TGTGCCACCAGTGATTTAAGACAGGGGGGAGATACGCAGTATTTT. Encoded protein: CATSDLRQGGDTQYF.

CDR3 nucleotides: TGTGCCAGCCGACAAGGGGGTAACACCGGGGAGCTGTTTTTT. This sequence encodes CASRQGGNTGELFF. The chain joins TRBV3-1 (or the pseudogene TRBV3-2) to TRBJ2-2; possibly TRBD1 for D (6 bases). Germline V gene lookup returns CDR1 LGHDT and CDR2 YNNKEL (reference sequence). V dropped 8 bases and J dropped 2 bases, with 12 bases sitting between them. There are 14 residues in the CDR3.

V gene TRBV24-1 combines with J gene TRBJ2-1; no reliable D call. The germline gives CDR1 KGHDR, CDR2 SFDVKD. The germline V and J ends were trimmed by 1 base and 5 bases, with 8 bases remaining between them. The CDR3 totals 14 residues. For the CDR3, the DNA is TGTGCCACCAGTGATTTAAGGAGAGACAATGAGCAGTTCTTC. It is translated as CATSDLRRDNEQFF.